The 8 T cell receptor beta chains in this list originate from one sample, sequenced in a study of blood T cell repertoires in COVID-19. Libraries were prepared by immunoSEQ multiplex PCR; TCRdb keeps only in-frame clonotypes and omits some of them. The sample shows almost 400,000 clones, 80% to 90% of them seen only once. Source material: peripheral blood. The receptors shown here come from a woman aged 55-69 years with COVID-19, enrolled during active disease.

The chain carries TRBV6-5 and TRBJ1-5, with unresolved D. This CDR3 spans 15 amino acids. Between the trimmed V and J ends, which lost 7 bases and 2 bases, there was a span of 15 bases. CDR1 and CDR2 from the germline V gene are MNHEY and SVGAGI. The CDR3 nucleotides are TGTGCCAGCACCATGGCCGGGGTTGGCAATCAGCCCCAGCATTTT. Protein: CASTMAGVGNQPQHF.

The gene calls are TRBV19 and TRBJ2-7; 10 bases map to TRBD2. The V segment lost 1 base and the J segment 5 bases; nucleotides outside the gene matches: 8. Germline CDR1 reads LNHDA; CDR2 reads SQIVND (reference sequence). The length of the CDR3 is 16 residues. This chain's CDR3 is CASSIARAGGRNEQYF. CDR3 DNA sequence: TGTGCCAGTAGTATAGCCCGAGCGGGGGGGCGTAACGAGCAGTACTTC.

V gene TRBV6-1 combines with J gene TRBJ1-1; D is ambiguous. From germline, CDR1 is MNHNS and CDR2 SASEGT. The germline V and J ends were trimmed by 0 bases and 5 bases, with 10 bases remaining between them. This CDR3 comprises 14 residues. CDR3 region: CASSEAAGGTEAFF. As DNA, the CDR3 is TGTGCCAGCAGTGAAGCGGCCGGAGGGACTGAAGCTTTCTTT.

The chain recombines TRBV5-1 with TRBJ2-5, with 8 nucleotides matching TRBD2. After removal of 0 bases from V and 3 bases from J, the junction contained 10 bases not matched to a gene. The CDR3 sequence is 17 residues long. Germline CDR1 reads SGHRS; CDR2 reads YFSETQ. The CDR3 reads CASSLARGGPKKETQYF. CDR3 coding DNA: TGCGCCAGCAGCTTGGCTCGCGGGGGGCCCAAGAAAGAGACCCAGTACTTC. The full variable domain, its missing parts supplied by reference TRBV5-1 and TRBJ2-5, is KAGVTQTPRYLIKTRGQQVTLSCSPISGHRSVSWYQQTPGQGLQFLFEYFSETQRNKGNFPGRFSGRQFSNSRSEMNVSTLELGDSALYLCASSLARGGPKKETQYFGPGTRLLVL.

This chain joins TRBV5-4 and TRBJ2-3; D is possibly TRBD2 (6 bases). This CDR3 is built from 14 residues. Trimming removed 4 bases at V and 3 bases at J, with 12 bases between. Germline V gene sequence: CDR1 SGHNT, CDR2 YYREEE (reference sequence). The CDR3 protein is CASSTGLLTDTQYF. The CDR3 DNA reads TGTGCCAGCAGCACGGGACTTCTAACAGATACGCAGTATTTT.

This chain joins TRBV4-1 and TRBJ2-1; TRBD2 matches 9 bases. With V trimmed by 4 bases and J by 9 bases, 13 bases remained unmatched. The CDR3 consists of 16 residues. Germline CDR1 MGHRA, CDR2 YSYEKL. The CDR3 DNA follows: TGCGCCAGCAGCCGAAATAGCGGGGGTGTTTATGGTGAGCAGTTCTTC. It yields the protein CASSRNSGGVYGEQFF.

This chain's CDR3 is CASSGGRLDQPQHF. CDR3 nucleotides: TGTGCCAGCAGTGGTGGCAGGTTAGATCAGCCCCAGCATTTT. The rearrangement joins TRBV2 to TRBJ1-5; D is unresolved. Deletions cut 4 bases from V and 5 bases from J, with 12 bases between. Germline CDR1 reads SNHLY; CDR2 reads FYNNEI. This CDR3 contains 14 residues.

The V call is TRBV7-3, the J call TRBJ2-1, with D tentatively TRBD2 (6 bases). The CDR3 sequence is 16 residues long. V dropped 0 bases and J dropped 0 bases, with 9 bases sitting between them. Germline loops: CDR1 SGHTA, CDR2 FQGTGA. The CDR3 DNA reads as TGTGCCAGCAGCTTAACTGGAGGGAGCTCCTACAATGAGCAGTTCTTC. It translates to CASSLTGGSSYNEQFF.